This entry features one T cell receptor (beta chain) sequence. The antigen remains unidentified. Each CDR3 protein gets one entry after TCRdb re-called the reads with MiXCR. The table includes about 920,000 distinct CDR3 sequences, approximately 33% detected once. Germline V CDR1 and CDR2: SNHLY, FYNNEI. The CDR3 consists of 14 residues. V was trimmed by 2 bases and J by 8 bases, leaving 12 bases between them. The data were obtained in a study of T cell repertoires in cytomegalovirus infection. Study-level information: Both recently identified HLA-C-restricted and well-studied HLA-B-restricted CMV epitopes were used in the study. Matching HLA type, along with CMV infection, was indicated by public TCR beta signatures.

Study-wide findings and caveats: Using cumulative public TCR beta family frequency, the authors identified those who carried CMV together with the relevant HLA. The ex vivo response showed dominance by HLA-C-restricted CMV-specific TCR beta clonotypes.

The rearrangement joins TRBV2 to TRBJ2-2, with a weak D call TRBD2 (5 bases). The TCR sequence derives from a human donor in good health (CMV status not recorded). Some clones in this sample may be carry-over from other donors' samples. The sequencing used cultured CD8+ T cells from PBMCs, collected from culture after CMV antigen stimulation. The DNA of the CDR3 is TGTGCCAGCAGTGAACCCCGGGATCGTGGGGAGCTGTTTTTT. Its translation: CASSEPRDRGELFF.